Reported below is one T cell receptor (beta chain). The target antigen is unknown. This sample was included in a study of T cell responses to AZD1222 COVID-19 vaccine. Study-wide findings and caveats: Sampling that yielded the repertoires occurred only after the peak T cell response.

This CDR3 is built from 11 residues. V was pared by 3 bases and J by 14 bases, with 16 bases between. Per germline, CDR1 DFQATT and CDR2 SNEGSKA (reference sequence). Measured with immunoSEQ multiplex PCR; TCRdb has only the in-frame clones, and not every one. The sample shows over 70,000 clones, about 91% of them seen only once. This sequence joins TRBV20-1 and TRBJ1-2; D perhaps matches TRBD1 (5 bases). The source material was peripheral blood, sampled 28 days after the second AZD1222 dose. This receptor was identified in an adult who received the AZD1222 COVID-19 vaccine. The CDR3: CSASTGPGLTF. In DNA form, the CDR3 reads TGCAGTGCTAGTACAGGACCCGGATTAACCTTC.